This T cell receptor beta chain was sequenced for a study of blood T cell repertoires in COVID-19. Study summary: The study drew acute and convalescent COVID-19 samples from the United States, Italy and Spain. Nucleic acid was either cDNA or gDNA, and it came from T cells, B-cell-depleted T cells, or PBMCs.

Original analysis: Reference gene primer amplification gave nucleated cell count estimates. Clones were sequenced by immunoSEQ multiplex PCR, and TCRdb holds only the in-frame ones, with some missing. Clone size and V and J calls were adopted from that table, with D and trimming inferred from the DNA. The sample lists 160,000 or so clones, about 88% occurring once. Cohort assignment relied on participant-reported clinical history. The V gene lost 8 bases and the J gene lost 5 bases, with 27 bases spanning the gap. The CDR3 consists of 17 residues. Per germline, CDR1 SNHLY and CDR2 FYNNEI. What was sequenced was PBMCs or T cells enriched from blood (not recorded which). The receptor was derived from a human donor with acute COVID-19. The donor label of this sample is uncertain. This chain uses TRBV2 with TRBJ2-5; TRBD2 might be the D (6 bases). CDR3 sequence reads: CASLLWGDQGSPETQYF. The CDR3 DNA sequence: TGTGCCAGCCTCCTATGGGGGGATCAGGGTAGCCCGGAGACCCAGTACTTC. Full variable domain (outside the CDR3, taken from reference TRBV2 and TRBJ2-5): EPEVTQTPSHQVTQMGQEVILRCVPISNHLYFYWYRQILGQKVEFLVSFYNNEISEKSEIFDDQFSVERPDGSNFTLKIRSTKLEDSAMYFCASLLWGDQGSPETQYFGPGTRLLVL.